The rows below give T cell receptor beta chains drawn from one sample of a study of Ad26.COV2.S vaccination and SARS-CoV-2 variants. Repertoires were generated with immunoSEQ multiplex PCR, while TCRdb's copy carries only in-frame clones and drops some. The sample holds some 300,000 clones; roughly 86% are singletons and the top ten take roughly 1.9%. The sample in question was peripheral blood, obtained in a trial of Ad26.COV2.S vaccine versus placebo. These receptors came from a person between 18 and 59 years old who received the Ad26.COV2.S COVID-19 vaccine or a placebo. Each CDR3 is given with its conserved first and last residue. Fields, in order: J gene, V gene, D gene, clone size, CDR3 DNA, CDR3 protein. The D gene is left open where the match is weak. Where a row states a size, it is once, few, many or the class of an expanded clone; other rows omit it.

j_gene: TRBJ2-5
v_gene: TRBV5-1
d_gene: TRBD1
abundance: -
CDR3nt: TGCGCCAGCAGCTTAGGGACAGCACAAGAGACCCAGTACTTC
CDR3aa: CASSLGTAQETQYF

j_gene: TRBJ2-1
v_gene: TRBV7-8
d_gene: -
abundance: -
CDR3nt: TGTGCCAGCAGCGTCCAGGGGAGTCTATCGGTTGAGCAGTTCTTC
CDR3aa: CASSVQGSLSVEQFF

j_gene: TRBJ1-3
v_gene: TRBV2
d_gene: TRBD1
abundance: -
CDR3nt: TGTGCCAGCAATTTCGGGACAGGGGTTATATCCTCTGGAAACACCATATATTTT
CDR3aa: CASNFGTGVISSGNTIYF

j_gene: TRBJ1-1
v_gene: TRBV5-1
d_gene: TRBD1
abundance: -
CDR3nt: TGCGCCAGCAGCTGGAGGGACAGGGTCACTGAAGCTTTCTTT
CDR3aa: CASSWRDRVTEAFF

j_gene: TRBJ1-2
v_gene: TRBV4-3
d_gene: -
abundance: -
CDR3nt: TGCGCCAGCAGCCAAGATCGGCTCTATGGCTACACCTTC
CDR3aa: CASSQDRLYGYTF

j_gene: TRBJ2-1
v_gene: TRBV15
d_gene: -
abundance: once
CDR3nt: TGTGCCACCAGCGTAAGCCGGGACGGATCTAATGAGCAGTTCTTC
CDR3aa: CATSVSRDGSNEQFF

j_gene: TRBJ2-6
v_gene: TRBV14
d_gene: -
abundance: once
CDR3nt: TGTGCCAGCAGCCACCCGGGACGGCCCAGCTCTGGGGCCAACGTCCTGACTTTC
CDR3aa: CASSHPGRPSSGANVLTF

j_gene: TRBJ1-1
v_gene: TRBV30
d_gene: -
abundance: -
CDR3nt: TGTGCCTGGAGTACCCGACTGACAGGCGTTAGGATGAACACTGAAGCTTTCTTT
CDR3aa: CAWSTRLTGVRMNTEAFF

j_gene: TRBJ2-7
v_gene: TRBV19
d_gene: -
abundance: -
CDR3nt: TGTGCCAGTAGTATAGGACGGCGCAGCTCCTACGAGCAGTACTTC
CDR3aa: CASSIGRRSSYEQYF

j_gene: TRBJ2-6
v_gene: TRBV3-1/TRBV3-2
d_gene: -
abundance: -
CDR3nt: TGTGCCAGCAGCCACCTGACCTCTGGGGCCAACGTCCTGACTTTC
CDR3aa: CASSHLTSGANVLTF

j_gene: TRBJ2-4
v_gene: TRBV27
d_gene: -
abundance: -
CDR3nt: TGTGCCAGCAGTTCGTCGGCTTTGGGCAAAAACATTCAGTACTTC
CDR3aa: CASSSSALGKNIQYF

j_gene: TRBJ1-2
v_gene: TRBV14
d_gene: -
abundance: -
CDR3nt: TGTGCCAGCAGTTCTCGGGGCAGAAGTGGCTACACCTTC
CDR3aa: CASSSRGRSGYTF

j_gene: TRBJ2-2
v_gene: TRBV11-2
d_gene: TRBD1
abundance: -
CDR3nt: TGTGCCCTATCCGACAGGGGGAAGACCGGGGAGCTGTTTTTT
CDR3aa: CALSDRGKTGELFF

j_gene: TRBJ1-1
v_gene: TRBV5-1
d_gene: -
abundance: once
CDR3nt: TGCGCCAGCAGCTTGGGAATGGGTTTAGCTTTCTTT
CDR3aa: CASSLGMGLAFF

j_gene: TRBJ1-2
v_gene: TRBV11-2
d_gene: -
abundance: -
CDR3nt: TGTGCCAGCAGCTTAGATCCGGGCCGTACAGGAGGCTACACCTTC
CDR3aa: CASSLDPGRTGGYTF

j_gene: TRBJ2-7
v_gene: TRBV19
d_gene: TRBD2
abundance: -
CDR3nt: TGTGCCAGTGGAGCGGGGGGGAAAAACTACGAGCAGTACTTC
CDR3aa: CASGAGGKNYEQYF

j_gene: TRBJ1-2
v_gene: TRBV4-3
d_gene: TRBD1
abundance: -
CDR3nt: TGCGCCAGCAGCCAAGAGACGACAGGGGGAGGGGGTAACTATGGCTACACCTTC
CDR3aa: CASSQETTGGGGNYGYTF

j_gene: TRBJ2-5
v_gene: TRBV5-5
d_gene: -
abundance: -
CDR3nt: TGTGCCAGCAGCTTGGTCGGCAGAGCAAAAGAGACCCAGTACTTC
CDR3aa: CASSLVGRAKETQYF

j_gene: TRBJ2-5
v_gene: TRBV6-6
d_gene: TRBD2
abundance: -
CDR3nt: TGTGCCAGCAGTCGAGCGGGACTAGCGGGGGGAGAGACCCAGTACTTC
CDR3aa: CASSRAGLAGGETQYF

j_gene: TRBJ2-2
v_gene: TRBV5-4
d_gene: -
abundance: -
CDR3nt: TGTGCCGGCAGCGGCCGCGGTTCCTCCGGGGGTCGGACGGCCGGGGAGCTGTTTTTT
CDR3aa: CAGSGRGSSGGRTAGELFF

j_gene: TRBJ1-5
v_gene: TRBV19
d_gene: -
abundance: once
CDR3nt: TGTGCCAGTTTTGGAGGAGGCAATCAGCCCCAGCATTTT
CDR3aa: CASFGGGNQPQHF

j_gene: TRBJ2-2
v_gene: TRBV24-1
d_gene: TRBD1
abundance: -
CDR3nt: TGTGCCACCAGTGATCGCACAGGGGGGAACACCGGGGAGCTGTTTTTT
CDR3aa: CATSDRTGGNTGELFF

j_gene: TRBJ2-2
v_gene: TRBV12-5
d_gene: TRBD1
abundance: -
CDR3nt: TGTGCTAGTGGCCGACCTCGGGGACAGGGGAACACCGGGGAGCTGTTTTTT
CDR3aa: CASGRPRGQGNTGELFF

j_gene: TRBJ1-6
v_gene: TRBV5-1
d_gene: -
abundance: -
CDR3nt: TGCGCCAGCAGGCAAGGGACAACAAATAATTCACCCCTCCACTTT
CDR3aa: CASRQGTTNNSPLHF

j_gene: TRBJ2-5
v_gene: TRBV19
d_gene: TRBD1
abundance: -
CDR3nt: TGTGCCAGTAAGGGGGCGGACAGGGGGCGAGAGACCCAGTACTTC
CDR3aa: CASKGADRGRETQYF

j_gene: TRBJ2-1
v_gene: TRBV9
d_gene: -
abundance: once
CDR3nt: TGTGCCAGCAGCGTAGCTTGGCAGCTCTACAATGAGCAGTTCTTC
CDR3aa: CASSVAWQLYNEQFF

j_gene: TRBJ1-2
v_gene: TRBV5-6
d_gene: TRBD1
abundance: -
CDR3nt: TGTGCCAGCAGCTTGTGGGAGACAGGGTTCATCAGTATCAATGGCTACACCTTC
CDR3aa: CASSLWETGFISINGYTF

j_gene: TRBJ2-4
v_gene: TRBV9
d_gene: TRBD1
abundance: -
CDR3nt: TGTGCCAGCAGCGCTTCATCGACAGGGGACGACATTCAGTACTTC
CDR3aa: CASSASSTGDDIQYF

j_gene: TRBJ1-5
v_gene: TRBV18
d_gene: -
abundance: few
CDR3nt: TGTGCCAGCTCACCATCCAGGGATGGTCAGCCCCAGCATTTT
CDR3aa: CASSPSRDGQPQHF

j_gene: TRBJ1-1
v_gene: TRBV3-1/TRBV3-2
d_gene: TRBD1
abundance: -
CDR3nt: TGTGCCAGCAGCCCAGGGACAGGGGAGGCCACTGAAGCTTTCTTT
CDR3aa: CASSPGTGEATEAFF

j_gene: TRBJ2-1
v_gene: TRBV4-3
d_gene: TRBD2
abundance: -
CDR3nt: TGCGCCAGCTCTCCGGGGCGGGGGGAATCCTACAATGAGCAGTTCTTC
CDR3aa: CASSPGRGESYNEQFF

j_gene: TRBJ1-3
v_gene: TRBV5-1
d_gene: -
abundance: -
CDR3nt: TGCGCCAGCAGCTTGGAGGCAGTACACTCTGGAAACACCATATATTTT
CDR3aa: CASSLEAVHSGNTIYF

j_gene: TRBJ1-1
v_gene: TRBV6-6
d_gene: -
abundance: -
CDR3nt: TGTGCCAGCAGTTACCCGGGCTCCGGTAACACTGAAGCTTTCTTT
CDR3aa: CASSYPGSGNTEAFF

j_gene: TRBJ1-5
v_gene: TRBV10-3
d_gene: -
abundance: -
CDR3nt: TGTGCCATCACAGGGCACATTAATCAGCCCCAGCATTTT
CDR3aa: CAITGHINQPQHF

j_gene: TRBJ2-7
v_gene: TRBV4-1
d_gene: TRBD2
abundance: -
CDR3nt: TGCGCCAGCAGCCAGGGGCTAGCGGGGGTATACGAGCAGTACTTC
CDR3aa: CASSQGLAGVYEQYF

j_gene: TRBJ2-1
v_gene: TRBV7-2
d_gene: -
abundance: -
CDR3nt: TGTGCCAGCAGTACAGGGTCCTACAATGAGCAGTTCTTC
CDR3aa: CASSTGSYNEQFF

j_gene: TRBJ2-2
v_gene: TRBV15
d_gene: -
abundance: -
CDR3nt: TGTGCCGCCGGCCTGGGCCGGAACACCGGGGAGCTGTTTTTT
CDR3aa: CAAGLGRNTGELFF

j_gene: TRBJ2-5
v_gene: TRBV5-6
d_gene: -
abundance: -
CDR3nt: TGTGCCAGCAACTTGGTGGTAGCCTCAGAGACCCAGTACTTC
CDR3aa: CASNLVVASETQYF

j_gene: TRBJ1-2
v_gene: TRBV4-1
d_gene: TRBD1
abundance: -
CDR3nt: TGCGCCAGCAGCCAGGCGGACAGGGGGCAGGGCTACACCTTC
CDR3aa: CASSQADRGQGYTF

j_gene: TRBJ2-7
v_gene: TRBV29-1
d_gene: TRBD1
abundance: -
CDR3nt: TGCAGCGTTGGAGGACAGGGGGCTAACGAGCAGTACTTC
CDR3aa: CSVGGQGANEQYF